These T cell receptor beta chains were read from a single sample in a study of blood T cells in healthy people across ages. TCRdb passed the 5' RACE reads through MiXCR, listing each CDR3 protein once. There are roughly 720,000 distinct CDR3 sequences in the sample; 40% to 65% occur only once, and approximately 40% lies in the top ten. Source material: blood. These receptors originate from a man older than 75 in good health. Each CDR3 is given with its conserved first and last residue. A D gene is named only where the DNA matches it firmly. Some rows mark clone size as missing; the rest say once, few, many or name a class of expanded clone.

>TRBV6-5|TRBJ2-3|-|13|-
TGTGCCAGCAGTTACTCTACGGTCGGATACGCGTATTTT
CASSYSTVGYAYF
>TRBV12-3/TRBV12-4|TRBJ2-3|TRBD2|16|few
TGTGCCAGCAGTTTGCGGACTAGCGGAGTACACAGATACGCGTATTTT
CASSLRTSGVHRYAYF
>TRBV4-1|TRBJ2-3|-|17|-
-
CASSQVGSGSGHRYAYF
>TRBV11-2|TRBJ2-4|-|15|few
TGTGCCAGCAGCTCCCCGCTTCAGGGTATTGTCATTCAGTACTTC
CASSSPLQGIVIQYF
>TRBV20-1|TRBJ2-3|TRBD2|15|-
TGCAGTGCTGGACTAGCGGGAGCATTAACCAGATACGCGTATTTT
CSAGLAGALTRYAYF
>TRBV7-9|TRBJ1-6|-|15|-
TGTGCCAGCAGCGGTCGCGGCCGTGATAATTCACCCCTCCACTTT
CASSGRGRDNSPLHF
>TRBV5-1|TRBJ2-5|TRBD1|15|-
TGCGCCAGCAGCTCGCCGGACAGGGCCAAAGAGACCCAGTACTTC
CASSSPDRAKETQYF
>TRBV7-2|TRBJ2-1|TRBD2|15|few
TGTGCCAGCAGCTTAGGGACTAGGTCCGGTGGTGAGCAGTTCTTC
CASSLGTRSGGEQFF
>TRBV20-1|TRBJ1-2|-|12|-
TGCAGTGCGACCGGGTATGTCGGGGGCTACACCTTC
CSATGYVGGYTF
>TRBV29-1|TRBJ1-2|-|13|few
TGCAGCGCCGGGGTCGGGGTACAGGGCGGCTACACCTTC
CSAGVGVQGGYTF
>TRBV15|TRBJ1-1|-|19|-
TGTGCCACCAGCAGAGATGAATCAAGAGGGGGAATTATGAACACTGAAGCTTTCTTT
CATSRDESRGGIMNTEAFF
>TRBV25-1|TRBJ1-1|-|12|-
TGTGCCAGCAGCACACGGAACACTGAAGCTTTCTTT
CASSTRNTEAFF
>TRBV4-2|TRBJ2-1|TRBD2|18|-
TGTGCCAGCAGCCAACTGGGACTAGCGGGAGCCTGGGGCAATGAGCAGTTCTTC
CASSQLGLAGAWGNEQFF
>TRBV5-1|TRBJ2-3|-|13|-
TGCGCCAGCAGCTTGGGGGACGGGGGATACGCGTATTTT
CASSLGDGGYAYF
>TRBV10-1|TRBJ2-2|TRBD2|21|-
TGCGCCAGCAGTGAAGTCTACGGGGGGCGGCTAGCGGGCGCAAACACCGGGGAGCTGTTTTTT
CASSEVYGGRLAGANTGELFF
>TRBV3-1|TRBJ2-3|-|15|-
TGTGCCAGCAGCCAAGGGAGGGTCGGCACAGATACGCAGTATTTT
CASSQGRVGTDTQYF
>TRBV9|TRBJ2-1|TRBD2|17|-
TGTGCCAGCAGCCCCCCCACGGGACTAGCGGCCTACAATGAGCAGTTCTTC
CASSPPTGLAAYNEQFF
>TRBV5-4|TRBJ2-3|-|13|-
TGTGCCAGCAGCTTCAGGGATCTGGATACGCAGTATTTT
CASSFRDLDTQYF
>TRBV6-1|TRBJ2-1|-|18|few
TGTGCCAGCAGTGAAACCGGGACGGCGACCAAATTTAACAATGAGCAGTTCTTC
CASSETGTATKFNNEQFF
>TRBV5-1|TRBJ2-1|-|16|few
TGCGCCAGCAGCTTCACCACCACCGCTGTGGGAGTTGAGCAGTTCTTC
CASSFTTTAVGVEQFF
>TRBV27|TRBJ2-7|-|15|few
TGTGCCAGCAGTTTATCGAGGCGGATCCCCTACGAGCAGTACTTC
CASSLSRRIPYEQYF
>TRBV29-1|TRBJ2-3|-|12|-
TGCAGCGTCGACAGAAGCACAGATACGCAGTATTTT
CSVDRSTDTQYF
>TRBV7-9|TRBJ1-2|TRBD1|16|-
TGTGCCAGCAGCGCAGGACAGGGATCCGCTTTGGATGGCTACACCTTC
CASSAGQGSALDGYTF
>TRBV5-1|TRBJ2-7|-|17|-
-
CASSYSVPAGAASEQYF
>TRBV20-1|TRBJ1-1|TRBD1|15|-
TGCAGTGCTAGAGATAACGGCCAGGGGGCGGCGAAGGCTTTCTTT
CSARDNGQGAAKAFF
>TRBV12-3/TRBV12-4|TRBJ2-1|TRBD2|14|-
TGTGCCAGCAGGCGGACTAGCGGGAGCAATGAGCAGTTCTTC
CASRRTSGSNEQFF
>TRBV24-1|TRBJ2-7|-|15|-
TGTGCCACCAGTGATTTCAGGGACGGCTCCTACGAGCAGTACTTC
CATSDFRDGSYEQYF
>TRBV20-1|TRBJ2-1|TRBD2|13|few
TGCAGTGCTAGGTCGCGGGGGGGGCATGAGCAGTTCTTC
CSARSRGGHEQFF
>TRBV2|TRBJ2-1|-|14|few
TGTGCCAGCAGTCGGGGTAGGGTGTGGAATGAGCAGTTCTTC
CASSRGRVWNEQFF
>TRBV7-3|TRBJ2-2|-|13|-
TGTGCCAGCAGCTTGGGACGAACCGGGGAGCTGTTTTTT
CASSLGRTGELFF
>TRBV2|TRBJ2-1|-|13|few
TGTGCCAGCCGTGGGGAGTTCTACAATGAGCAGTTCTTC
CASRGEFYNEQFF
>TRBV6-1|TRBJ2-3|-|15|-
TGTGCCAGCAGGAAAGACGGGACTTTCGAAGATACGCAGTATTTT
CASRKDGTFEDTQYF
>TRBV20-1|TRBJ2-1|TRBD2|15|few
TGCAGTGCTAGACGATCGCTAGCGGGATACAATGAGCAGTTCTTC
CSARRSLAGYNEQFF
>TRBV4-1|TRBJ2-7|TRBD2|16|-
TGCGCCAGCAGCCAAGGGCGGGCTAGCGGAATCTACGAGCAGTACTTC
CASSQGRASGIYEQYF
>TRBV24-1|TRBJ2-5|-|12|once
TGTGCCACCAGTGATTCGGTAGAGACCCAGTACTTC
CATSDSVETQYF
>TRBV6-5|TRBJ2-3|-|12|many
TGTGCCAGCAGATCTAGCACAGATACGCAGTATTTT
CASRSSTDTQYF
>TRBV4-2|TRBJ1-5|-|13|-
TGTGCCAGCAGCCAATCGGTGGGACAGCCCCAGCATTTT
CASSQSVGQPQHF
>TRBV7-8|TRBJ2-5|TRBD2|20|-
TGTGCCAGCAGCCGAGACTGGGGACTAGCGGGAGGTAGGCGCCAAGAGACCCAGTACTTC
CASSRDWGLAGGRRQETQYF
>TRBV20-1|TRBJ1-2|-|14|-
TGCAGTGCGCCCTTGACTGGAGCGGGAGGTGGCTACACCTTC
CSAPLTGAGGGYTF
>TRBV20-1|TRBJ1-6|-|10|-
TGCAGTGCGCTGAATTCACCCCTCCACTTT
CSALNSPLHF
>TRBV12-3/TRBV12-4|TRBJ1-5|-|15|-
TGTGCCAGCAGTCACGCCGGGAATCCGAATCAGCCCCAGCATTTT
CASSHAGNPNQPQHF
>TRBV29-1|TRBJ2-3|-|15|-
TGCAGCGTGAGGGGGGGAGGTGGTAGCACAGATACGCAGTATTTT
CSVRGGGGSTDTQYF
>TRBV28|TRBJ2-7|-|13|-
TGTGCCAGCAGTCTCCAGAAGGTTGTGGAGCAGTACTTC
CASSLQKVVEQYF
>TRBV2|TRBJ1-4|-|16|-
TGTGCCAGCAGTGGGAGTCCAGGGCGCATTAATGAAAAACTGTTTTTT
CASSGSPGRINEKLFF
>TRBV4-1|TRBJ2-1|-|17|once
TGCGCCAGCAGCCAAGAGTTTGGGGCAAGCTCCTACAATGAGCAGTTCTTC
CASSQEFGASSYNEQFF
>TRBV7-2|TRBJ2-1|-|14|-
TGTGCCAGCAGCTTAGGGGAGCGCGGCAATGAGCAGTTCTTC
CASSLGERGNEQFF
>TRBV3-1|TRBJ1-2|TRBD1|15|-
TGTGCCAGCAGCCCGGGGACAGGGCCAATCTATGGCTACACCTTC
CASSPGTGPIYGYTF
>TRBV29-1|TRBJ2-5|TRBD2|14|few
TGCAGCGTTGAGGATAGCGGGAGATGGCGGACCCAGTACTTC
CSVEDSGRWRTQYF
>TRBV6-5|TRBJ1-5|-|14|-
TGTGCCAGCAGCCCATCGAGGAGCAATCAGCCCCAGCATTTT
CASSPSRSNQPQHF
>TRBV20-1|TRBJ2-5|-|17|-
TGCAGTGCTAGAGATCGCCGCAGGGGGAGGACGGGAGAGACCCAGTACTTC
CSARDRRRGRTGETQYF
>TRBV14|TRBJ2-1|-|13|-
TGTGCCAGCAGCCAAGGCGGGATGCGAGAGCAGTTCTTC
CASSQGGMREQFF
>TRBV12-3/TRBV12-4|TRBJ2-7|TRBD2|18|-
TGTGCCAGCAGTTTGTTTCTAGCGGGAGGCCCCGCCTACAATGAGCAGTACTTC
CASSLFLAGGPAYNEQYF
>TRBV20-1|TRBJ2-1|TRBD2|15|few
TGCAGTGCTGGCCCTGGACTAGCGGGAGTTGGTGAGCAGTTCTTC
CSAGPGLAGVGEQFF
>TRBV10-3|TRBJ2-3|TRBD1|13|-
TGTGCCATCAGAGGGACAGGGGACGGATACGCGTATTTT
CAIRGTGDGYAYF
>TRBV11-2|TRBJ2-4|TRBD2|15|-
TGTGCCAGCAGGAGGACTAGCGGGATAGGCCTAGAGCCGTACTTC
CASRRTSGIGLEPYF